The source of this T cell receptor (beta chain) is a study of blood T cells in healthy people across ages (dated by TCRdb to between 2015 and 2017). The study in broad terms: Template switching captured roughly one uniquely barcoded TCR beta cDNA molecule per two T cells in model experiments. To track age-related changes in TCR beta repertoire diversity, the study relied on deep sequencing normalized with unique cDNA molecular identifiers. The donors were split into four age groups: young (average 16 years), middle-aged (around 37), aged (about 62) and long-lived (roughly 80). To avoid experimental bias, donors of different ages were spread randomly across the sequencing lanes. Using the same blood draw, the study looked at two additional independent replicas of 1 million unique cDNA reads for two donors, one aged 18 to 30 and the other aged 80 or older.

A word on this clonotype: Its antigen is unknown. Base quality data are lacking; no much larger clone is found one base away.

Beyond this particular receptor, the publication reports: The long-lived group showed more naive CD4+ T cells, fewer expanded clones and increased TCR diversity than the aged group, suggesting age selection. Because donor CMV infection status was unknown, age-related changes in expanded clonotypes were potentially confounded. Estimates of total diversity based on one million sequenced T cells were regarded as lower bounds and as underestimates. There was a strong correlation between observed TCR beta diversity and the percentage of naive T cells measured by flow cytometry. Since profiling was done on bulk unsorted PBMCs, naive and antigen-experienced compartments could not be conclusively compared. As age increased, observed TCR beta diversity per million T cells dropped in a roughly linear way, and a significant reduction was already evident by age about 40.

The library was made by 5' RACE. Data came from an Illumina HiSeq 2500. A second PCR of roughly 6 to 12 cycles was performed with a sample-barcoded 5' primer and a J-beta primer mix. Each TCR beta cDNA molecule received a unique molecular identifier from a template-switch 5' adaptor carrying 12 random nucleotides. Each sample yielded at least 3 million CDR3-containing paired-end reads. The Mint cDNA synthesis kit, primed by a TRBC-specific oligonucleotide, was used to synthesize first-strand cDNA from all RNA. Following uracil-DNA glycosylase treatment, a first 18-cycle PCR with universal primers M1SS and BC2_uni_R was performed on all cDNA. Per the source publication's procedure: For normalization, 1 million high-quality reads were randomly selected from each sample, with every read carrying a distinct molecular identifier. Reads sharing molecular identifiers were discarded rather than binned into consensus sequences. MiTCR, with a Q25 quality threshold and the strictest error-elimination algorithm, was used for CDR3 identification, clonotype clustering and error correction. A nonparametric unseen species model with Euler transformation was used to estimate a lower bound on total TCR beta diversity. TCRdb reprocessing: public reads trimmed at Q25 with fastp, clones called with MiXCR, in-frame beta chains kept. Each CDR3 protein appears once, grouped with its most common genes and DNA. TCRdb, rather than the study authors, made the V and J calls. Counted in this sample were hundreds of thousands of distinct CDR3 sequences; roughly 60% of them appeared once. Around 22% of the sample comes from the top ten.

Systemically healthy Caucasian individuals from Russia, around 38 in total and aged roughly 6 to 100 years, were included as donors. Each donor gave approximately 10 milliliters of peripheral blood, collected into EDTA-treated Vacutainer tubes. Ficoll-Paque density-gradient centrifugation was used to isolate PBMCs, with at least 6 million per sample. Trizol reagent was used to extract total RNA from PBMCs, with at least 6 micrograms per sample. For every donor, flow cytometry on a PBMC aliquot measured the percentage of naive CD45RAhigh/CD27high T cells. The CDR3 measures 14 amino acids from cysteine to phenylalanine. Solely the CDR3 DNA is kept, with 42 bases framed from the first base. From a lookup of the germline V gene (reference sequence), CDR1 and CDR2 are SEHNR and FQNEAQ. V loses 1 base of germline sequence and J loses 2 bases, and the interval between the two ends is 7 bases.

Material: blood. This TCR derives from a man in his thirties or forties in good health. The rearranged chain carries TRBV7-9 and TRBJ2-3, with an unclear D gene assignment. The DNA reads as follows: TGTGCCAGCAGCTTAGAAGTTCACACAGATACGCAGTATTTT. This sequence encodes CASSLEVHTDTQYF.